These T cell receptor beta chains were read from a single sample in a study of identical twins. TCRdb reprocessed the 5' RACE reads with MiXCR, giving one entry per CDR3 protein. In the table there are 1.5 million or so distinct CDR3 sequences, 25% to 35% of which are singletons. Material: cord blood. Source of these receptors: a newborn girl in good health. CDR3s include the opening cysteine and the closing phenylalanine or tryptophan. The D gene is left open where the match is weak. The size of a clone is reported for some rows only, either as once, few or many, or as a class for expanded clones.

.,TRBJ2-5,.,TRBV4-2,TGTGCCAGCAGCCAAATCACTACCATCGATGAGCAGTACTTC,CASSQITTIDEQYF
few,TRBJ2-1,TRBD2,TRBV10-3,TGTGCCATCAGTGAGGGACTAGCTGGGGGCAATGAGCAGTTCTTC,CAISEGLAGGNEQFF
.,TRBJ1-1,.,TRBV2,TGTGCCAGCAGCGAACAGGGAGCAGTAGCTTTCTTT,CASSEQGAVAFF
.,TRBJ1-4,TRBD1,TRBV28,TGTGCCAGCACCGGGACAGGCCCACCGAATGAAAAACTGTTTTTT,CASTGTGPPNEKLFF
once,TRBJ1-2,.,TRBV10-3,TGTGCCATCAGTGAGGGCCCCGACATCGGGGGCTATGGCTACACCTTC,CAISEGPDIGGYGYTF
few,TRBJ2-1,TRBD2,TRBV25-1,TGTGCCAGCAGTGAATGGGGGGGTACTTCCTACAATGAGCAGTTCTTC,CASSEWGGTSYNEQFF
.,TRBJ2-3,TRBD2,TRBV5-1,TGCGCCAGCAGCTCCCTAGCGGGAGGAGCAGATACGCAGTATTTT,CASSSLAGGADTQYF
.,TRBJ2-3,.,TRBV6-1,TGTGCCAGCAACGAGGGGGGAACGCAGTATTTT,CASNEGGTQYF
many,TRBJ2-7,TRBD2,TRBV4-2,TGTGCCAGCAGCCCCTCTAGCGGGGTTCCCTACGAGCAGTACTTC,CASSPSSGVPYEQYF
.,TRBJ2-3,TRBD2,TRBV20-1,TGTAGTGCTAACCAACTAGGGGAGGGCGCAGATACGCAGTATTTT,CSANQLGEGADTQYF
few,TRBJ2-3,TRBD2,TRBV6-1,TGTGCCAGTGGGACTAGCGGGCTCAGCACAGATACGCAGTATTTT,CASGTSGLSTDTQYF
.,TRBJ2-7,.,TRBV6-5,TGTGCCAGCAGTCTGACTCAGTATTACGAGCAGTACTTC,CASSLTQYYEQYF